This TCR beta chain is drawn from a study of vaccination effects on CD4 cells after COVID-19. Overall study context: Using viral peptide pools, the ViraFEST assay grew out antigen-specific CD4+ T cells prior to sequencing. Sampling occurred a median 72 days post second dose, range 14 to 241. Points from the study as a whole: Limitations: small convalescent group and missing early post-infection timepoints.

As concerns this clone: Its cognate antigen is unknown.

The repertoire was sequenced with immunoSEQ multiplex PCR; TCRdb's copy has only in-frame clones and lacks some. The table records fewer than 85,000 clones, 74% of them present only once. Isolating CD4+ T cells followed ten to eleven days of culture. Participants received two doses of either the BNT162b2 or mRNA-1273 vaccine. Testing of the vaccine recipients showed negative nucleocapsid antibodies and no prior SARS-CoV-2 infection. The CDR3 covers 12 residues. In germline, CDR1 is SEHNR, CDR2 FQNEAQ (reference sequence). Trimming stripped 5 bases from V and 3 bases from J, with 5 bases between. This TCR was sampled from a human donor who received a COVID-19 vaccine. Sequencing used CD4+ T cells from PBMCs cultured without peptide, obtained after COVID-19 vaccination. J is TRBJ1-3 and V is TRBV7-9; D unresolved. This CDR3 is CASSGGGNTIYF. CDR3 nucleotides: TGTGCCAGCAGCGGAGGTGGAAACACCATATATTTT.